This T cell receptor beta chain emerged from a study of blood T cell repertoires in COVID-19. Study context: The origin of the acute and convalescent COVID-19 samples was the United States, Italy and Spain. T cells, B-cell-depleted T cells, or PBMCs supplied cDNA or gDNA.

In the source study's methods: Counts of nucleated cells, estimated from reference gene primer amplification, were obtained. TCRdb's table, derived via immunoSEQ multiplex PCR, lists solely in-frame clones and lacks some. That table furnishes V, J and clone size, whereas the DNA furnished D and trimming. The table has 310,000 or so clones, around 89% seen once. Worth noting for this clone: The junction departs from germline at one end; a sequencing error may be responsible.

The CDR3 loop spans 13 amino acids. The V gene's germline CDR1 is SGHTA and CDR2 FQGNSA. The rearrangement links TRBV7-2 to TRBJ2-7; the match to TRBD2 covers 7 bases. The receptor's source is a man aged 18 to 29 who had recovered from COVID-19. What was sequenced was peripheral blood. Here the CDR3 DNA reads TGTGCCAGCAGCCTAGCGGCCTCCTACGAGCAGTACTTC. Its translation: CASSLAASYEQYF.